Each of the 9 T cell receptor beta chains below was sequenced from the same sample in a study of cytomegalovirus exposure and HLA in healthy donors. The study ran its PCR with 60 Vbeta and 13 Jbeta primers. Generated by immunoSEQ multiplex PCR, the TCRdb table keeps only in-frame clones and is missing some. The sample lists around 130,000 clones, around 77% occurring once. Sequences were obtained from PBMCs. These receptor sequences come from a man younger than 30 in good health and CMV-seropositive.

As concerns this clone: The sample carries other DNA sequences with the same CDR3. The chain combines TRBV11-2 with TRBJ2-1; 8 bases fit TRBD2. Germline V lookup: CDR1 SGHAT, CDR2 FQNNGV. V dropped 2 bases and J dropped 11; count of bases not matched to a gene: 5. The CDR3 sequence is 13 residues long. The DNA for the CDR3 is TGTGCCAGCAGCTTAACGGGACTAGGTCAGCAGTTCTTC. It translates to CASSLTGLGQQFF. The full variable domain, with the rest looked up from reference TRBV11-2 and TRBJ2-1, is EAGVAQSPRYKIIEKRQSVAFWCNPISGHATLYWYQQILGQGPKLLIQFQNNGVVDDSQLPKDRFSAERLKGVDSTLKIQPAKLEDSAVYLCASSLTGLGQQFFGPGTRLTVL.

The V call is TRBV29-1, the J call TRBJ2-7; 13 nucleotides match TRBD2. V lost 6 bases and J lost 0; bases outside the gene matches: 5. The CDR3 is made up of 15 amino acids. Germline V gene lookup returns CDR1 SQVTM and CDR2 ANQGSEA. The CDR3 here is CSVGLAGDHSYEQYF. The CDR3 DNA is TGCAGCGTCGGACTAGCGGGGGACCACTCCTACGAGCAGTACTTC.

V gene TRBV29-1 combines with J gene TRBJ2-7; possible D gene TRBD1, 6 bases. The V gene's germline CDR1 is SQVTM and CDR2 ANQGSEA. This CDR3 comprises 12 residues. Trimming pared 4 bases from V and 0 bases from J, leaving 7 bases between. The CDR3 nucleotides are TGCAGCGTTGGGGACAACTCCTACGAGCAGTACTTC. It yields the protein CSVGDNSYEQYF.

The chain recombines TRBV5-4 with TRBJ1-2, with a weak D call TRBD1 (5 bases). CDR3 size: 13 residues. The V and J ends lost 5 bases and 2 bases respectively, with 10 bases between them. The germline V gene has CDR1 SGHNT and CDR2 YYREEE (reference sequence). DNA for the CDR3: TGTGCCAGCAGGATGGACAACAACTATGGCTACACCTTC. This codes for CASRMDNNYGYTF.

The CDR3 region is CASSSQGVRTEAFF. In DNA, the CDR3 is TGTGCCAGCAGTTCGCAGGGGGTTAGAACTGAAGCTTTCTTT. V gene TRBV7-2 combines with J gene TRBJ1-1; 7 bases fit TRBD1. CDR1 is SGHTA, CDR2 FQGNSA, per germline. V trimming: 6 bases; J trimming: 5 bases; junction bases outside the gene matches: 9. This CDR3 has 14 residues.

V and J are TRBV27 and TRBJ2-5; 9 positions agree with TRBD2. There are 15 residues in the CDR3. Germline trimming cut 5 bases from V and 1 base from J; bases unmatched to any gene: 5. From germline, CDR1 is MNHEY and CDR2 SMNVEV (reference sequence). CDR3 sequence (DNA): TGTGCCAGCAGTCCCCAGCGGGGGGCCCAAGAGACCCAGTACTTC. Protein sequence: CASSPQRGAQETQYF.

The CDR3, as DNA: TGTGCCAGCAGTTACTCTAAACTTTCCTACGAGCAGTACTTC. Protein sequence: CASSYSKLSYEQYF. The chain joins TRBV6-5 to TRBJ2-7, with no clear D. The length of the CDR3 is 14 residues. Germline lookup yields CDR1 MNHEY and CDR2 SVGAGI. The V gene lost 0 bases and the J gene lost 1 base, with 7 bases spanning the gap.

The CDR3 nucleotides read TGTGCCAGCAGTCCTCGCCGAGGCAGGGTTGTCACTGAAGCTTTCTTT. Its protein product is CASSPRRGRVVTEAFF. The chain combines TRBV27 with TRBJ1-1; a weak D match, TRBD1 (5 bases). CDR3 length: 16 residues. The V and J ends lost 5 bases and 4 bases respectively, with 20 bases between them. Germline values: CDR1 MNHEY, CDR2 SMNVEV (reference sequence).

This clone was found once. The chain recombines TRBV9 with TRBJ1-2; the match to TRBD1 covers 7 bases. The CDR3 spans 15 residues. CDR1 SGDLS and CDR2 YYNGEE come from the germline V gene. Trimming cost V 4 bases and J 0 bases; bases outside gene matches: 6. The CDR3 here is CASSSGTVTNYGYTF. CDR3 coding DNA: TGTGCCAGCAGCTCCGGGACAGTTACTAACTATGGCTACACCTTC.